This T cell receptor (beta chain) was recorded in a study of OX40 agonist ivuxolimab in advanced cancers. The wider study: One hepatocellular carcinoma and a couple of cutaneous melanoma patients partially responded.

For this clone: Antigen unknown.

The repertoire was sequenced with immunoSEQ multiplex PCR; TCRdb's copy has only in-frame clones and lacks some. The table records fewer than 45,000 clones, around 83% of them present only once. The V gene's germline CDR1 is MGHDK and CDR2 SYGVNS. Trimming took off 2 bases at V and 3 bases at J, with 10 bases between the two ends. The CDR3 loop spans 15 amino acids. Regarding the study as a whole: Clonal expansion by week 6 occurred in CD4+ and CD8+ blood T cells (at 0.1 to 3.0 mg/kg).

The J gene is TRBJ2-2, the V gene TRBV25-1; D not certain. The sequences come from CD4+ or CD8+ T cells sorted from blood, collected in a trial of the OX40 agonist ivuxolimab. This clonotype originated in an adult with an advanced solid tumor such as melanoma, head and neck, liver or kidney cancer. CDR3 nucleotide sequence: TGTGCCAGCAGTGAACAAGGGATGTACACCGGGGAGCTGTTTTTT. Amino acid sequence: CASSEQGMYTGELFF.